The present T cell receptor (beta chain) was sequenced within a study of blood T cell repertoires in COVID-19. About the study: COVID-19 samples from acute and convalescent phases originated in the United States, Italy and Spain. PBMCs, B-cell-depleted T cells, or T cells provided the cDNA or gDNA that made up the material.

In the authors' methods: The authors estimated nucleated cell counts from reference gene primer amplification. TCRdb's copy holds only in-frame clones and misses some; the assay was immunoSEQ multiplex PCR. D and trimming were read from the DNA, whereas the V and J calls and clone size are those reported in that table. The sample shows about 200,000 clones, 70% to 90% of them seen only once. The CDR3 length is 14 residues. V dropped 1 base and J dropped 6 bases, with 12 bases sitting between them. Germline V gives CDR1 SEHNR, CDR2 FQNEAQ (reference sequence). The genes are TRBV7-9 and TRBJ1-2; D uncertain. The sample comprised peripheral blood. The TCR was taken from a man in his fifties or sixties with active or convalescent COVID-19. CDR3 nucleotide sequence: TGTGCCAGCAGCTTAGAGGAGGGTTGGAATGGCTACACCTTC. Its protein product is CASSLEEGWNGYTF.